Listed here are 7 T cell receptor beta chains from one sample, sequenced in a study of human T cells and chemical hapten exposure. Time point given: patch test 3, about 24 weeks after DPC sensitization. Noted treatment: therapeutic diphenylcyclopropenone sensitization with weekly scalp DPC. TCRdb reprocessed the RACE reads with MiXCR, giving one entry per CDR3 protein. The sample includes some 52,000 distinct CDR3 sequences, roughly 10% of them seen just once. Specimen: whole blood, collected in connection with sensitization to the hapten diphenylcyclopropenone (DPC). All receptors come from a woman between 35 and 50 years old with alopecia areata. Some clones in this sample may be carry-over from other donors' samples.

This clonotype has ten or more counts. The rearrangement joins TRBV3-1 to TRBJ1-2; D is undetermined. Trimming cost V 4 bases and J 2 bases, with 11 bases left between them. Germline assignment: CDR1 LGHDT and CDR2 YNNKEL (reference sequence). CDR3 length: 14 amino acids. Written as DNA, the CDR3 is TGTGCCAGCAGCCCCCGCCACGAAAACTATGGCTACACCTTC. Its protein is CASSPRHENYGYTF.

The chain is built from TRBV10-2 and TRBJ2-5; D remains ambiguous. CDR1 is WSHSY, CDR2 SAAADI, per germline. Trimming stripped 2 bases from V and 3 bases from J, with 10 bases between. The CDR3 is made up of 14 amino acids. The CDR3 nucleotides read TGCGCCAGCAGTGAGATCGGCAGAAAAGAGACCCAGTACTTC. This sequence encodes CASSEIGRKETQYF.

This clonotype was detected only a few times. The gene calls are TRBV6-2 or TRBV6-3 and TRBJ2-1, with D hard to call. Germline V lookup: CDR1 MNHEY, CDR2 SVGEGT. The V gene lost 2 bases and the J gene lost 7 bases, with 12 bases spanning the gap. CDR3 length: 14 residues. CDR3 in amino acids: CASSYRIDVNEQFF. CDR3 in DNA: TGTGCCAGCAGTTACAGGATAGATGTAAATGAGCAGTTCTTC.

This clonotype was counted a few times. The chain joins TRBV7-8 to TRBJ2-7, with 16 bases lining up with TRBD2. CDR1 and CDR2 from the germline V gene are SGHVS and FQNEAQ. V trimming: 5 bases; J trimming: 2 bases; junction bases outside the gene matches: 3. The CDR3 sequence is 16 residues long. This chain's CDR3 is CASSLGTSGGAYEQYF. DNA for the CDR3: TGTGCCAGCAGCCTCGGGACTAGCGGGGGGGCCTACGAGCAGTACTTC. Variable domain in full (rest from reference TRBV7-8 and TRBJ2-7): GAGVSQSPRYKVAKRGQDVALRCDPISGHVSLFWYQQALGQGPEFLTYFQNEAQLDKSGLPSDRFFAERPEGSVSTLKIQRTQQEDSAVYLCASSLGTSGGAYEQYFGPGTRLTVT.

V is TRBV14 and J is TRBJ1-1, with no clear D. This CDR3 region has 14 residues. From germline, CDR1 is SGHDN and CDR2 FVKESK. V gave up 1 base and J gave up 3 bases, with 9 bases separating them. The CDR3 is CASSQGGRDTEAFF. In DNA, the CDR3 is TGTGCCAGCAGCCAAGGGGGTAGGGACACTGAAGCTTTCTTT.

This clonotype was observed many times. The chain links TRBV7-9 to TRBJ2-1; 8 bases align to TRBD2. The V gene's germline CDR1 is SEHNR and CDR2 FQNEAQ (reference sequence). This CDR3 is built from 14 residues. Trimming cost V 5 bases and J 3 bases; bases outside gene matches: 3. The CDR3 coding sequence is TGTGCCAGCAGCCTTAGCGGGAACTACAATGAGCAGTTCTTC. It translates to CASSLSGNYNEQFF.

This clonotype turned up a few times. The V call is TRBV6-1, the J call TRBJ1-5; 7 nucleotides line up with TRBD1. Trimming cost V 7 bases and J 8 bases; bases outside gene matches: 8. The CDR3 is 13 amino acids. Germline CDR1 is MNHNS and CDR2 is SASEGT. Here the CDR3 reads CASTGQAVEPQHF. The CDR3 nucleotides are TGTGCCAGCACCGGACAGGCGGTGGAGCCCCAGCATTTT.